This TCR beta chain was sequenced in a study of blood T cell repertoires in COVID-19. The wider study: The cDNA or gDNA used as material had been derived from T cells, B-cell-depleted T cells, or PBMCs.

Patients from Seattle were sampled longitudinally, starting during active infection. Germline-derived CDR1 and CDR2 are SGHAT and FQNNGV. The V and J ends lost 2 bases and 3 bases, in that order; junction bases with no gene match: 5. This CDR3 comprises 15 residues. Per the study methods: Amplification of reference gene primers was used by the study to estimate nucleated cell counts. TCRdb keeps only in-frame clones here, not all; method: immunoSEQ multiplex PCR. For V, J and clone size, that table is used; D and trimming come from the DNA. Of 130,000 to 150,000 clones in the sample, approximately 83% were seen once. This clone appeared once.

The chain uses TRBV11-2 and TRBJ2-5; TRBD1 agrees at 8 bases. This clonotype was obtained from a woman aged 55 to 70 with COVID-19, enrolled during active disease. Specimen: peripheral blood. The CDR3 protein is CASSLWTGPKETQYF. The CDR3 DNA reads TGTGCCAGCAGCTTATGGACAGGGCCAAAAGAGACCCAGTACTTC.